This entry describes one T cell receptor beta chain. These data belong to a study of T cell changes during pregnancy in multiple sclerosis. Sequenced by immunoSEQ multiplex PCR; TCRdb stores in-frame clones only, minus some. The sample records roughly 66,000 clones, over 80% being singletons. Looked up from germline, CDR1 is MNHEY and CDR2 is SVGAGI. The length of the CDR3 is 15 residues. The ends were cut back, 5 bases at V and 0 bases at J, with 11 bases in the middle. This sample comprised peripheral blood, obtained in the first trimester of pregnancy. The chain combines TRBV6-5 with TRBJ2-4; D perhaps matches TRBD2 (6 bases). The receptor comes from a female donor with multiple sclerosis, enrolled in a pregnancy study. The CDR3 is CASSRDLLAKNIQYF. The CDR3 nucleotides read TGTGCCAGCAGTAGGGACTTATTAGCCAAAAACATTCAGTACTTC.